These 5 T cell receptor beta chains originate from one sample sequenced in a study of CD8 T cells in Susac syndrome. Random hexamers were used to reverse transcribe the RNA input (roughly 0.5 to 1 ug). Each CDR3 protein is one row after TCRdb ran MiXCR on the immunoSEQ multiplex PCR reads. This sample has about 69,000 distinct CDR3 sequences, with around 90% found just once. The specimen was CD8+ T cells from PBMCs. The source of these receptors is a human donor with multiple sclerosis.

The chain is built from TRBV24-1 and TRBJ2-1; D is unclear. The CDR3 has 15 residues. Germline CDR1 is KGHDR and CDR2 is SFDVKD. The V and J ends lost 1 base and 1 base respectively, with 7 bases between them. In DNA form, the CDR3 reads TGTGCCACCAGTGATTTTTCGACTTCCTACAATGAGCAGTTCTTC. Protein: CATSDFSTSYNEQFF.

This clonotype was counted once. A read error may explain this, as a much larger clone is one base away. V is TRBV5-4 and J is TRBJ2-5, with D possibly being TRBD1 or TRBD2 (6 bases each). The V gene's germline CDR1 is SGHNT and CDR2 YYREEE (reference sequence). The germline V and J ends were trimmed by 2 bases and 2 bases, with 10 bases remaining between them. The CDR3 runs 14 residues. The CDR3 sequence is CASSLEGGQETQYF. The CDR3 DNA sequence: TGTGCCAGCAGCTTAGAAGGGGGGCAAGAGACCCAGTACTTC.

The chain uses TRBV15 and TRBJ1-2, with D unclear. CDR1 and CDR2 (germline): LNHNV, YYDKDF (reference sequence). This CDR3 has 15 residues. Trimming cost V 3 bases and J 8 bases, with 19 bases left between them. In DNA form, the CDR3 reads TGTGCCACCAGCAGTACTTCCGGGTCCCCAAAGGGCTACACCTTC. Translation: CATSSTSGSPKGYTF.

The CDR3, as DNA: TGTGCCAGCAGCCCCAGGACTAGCGGGGGGGACAATGAGCAGTTCTTC. This encodes CASSPRTSGGDNEQFF. This chain joins TRBV11-3 and TRBJ2-1; 15 nucleotides agree with TRBD2. Germline CDR1 is SGHNT and CDR2 is YENEEA. The V and J ends lost 5 bases and 5 bases, in that order; junction bases with no gene match: 4. This CDR3 spans 16 amino acids. Combining the CDR3 with reference TRBV11-3 and TRBJ2-1 gives the whole variable domain EAGVVQSPRYKIIEKKQPVAFWCNPISGHNTLYWYLQNLGQGPELLIRYENEEAVDDSQLPKDRFSAERLKGVDSTLKIQPAELGDSAVYLCASSPRTSGGDNEQFFGPGTRLTVL.

This sequence joins TRBV6-2 or TRBV6-3 and TRBJ2-1; D not resolved. This CDR3 has 15 amino acids. Per the germline V gene, CDR1 is MNHEY and CDR2 is SVGEGT. V lost 6 bases and J lost 4, with 16 bases in between. In nucleotides, the CDR3 is TGTGCCAGCAGCCACGACCATGAGACTTACAATGAGCAGTTCTTC. This sequence encodes CASSHDHETYNEQFF.